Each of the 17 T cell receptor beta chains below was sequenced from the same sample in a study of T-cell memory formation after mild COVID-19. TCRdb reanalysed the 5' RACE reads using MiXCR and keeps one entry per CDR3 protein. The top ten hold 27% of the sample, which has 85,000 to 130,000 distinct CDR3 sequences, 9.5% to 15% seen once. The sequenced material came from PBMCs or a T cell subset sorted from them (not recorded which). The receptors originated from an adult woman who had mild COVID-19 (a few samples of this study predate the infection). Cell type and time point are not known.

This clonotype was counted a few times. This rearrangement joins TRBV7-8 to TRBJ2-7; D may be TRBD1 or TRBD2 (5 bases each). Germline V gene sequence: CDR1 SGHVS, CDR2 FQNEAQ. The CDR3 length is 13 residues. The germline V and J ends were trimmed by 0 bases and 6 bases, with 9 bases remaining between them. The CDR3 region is CASSLARGSEQYF. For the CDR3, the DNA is TGTGCCAGCAGCTTAGCACGGGGCAGCGAGCAGTACTTC.

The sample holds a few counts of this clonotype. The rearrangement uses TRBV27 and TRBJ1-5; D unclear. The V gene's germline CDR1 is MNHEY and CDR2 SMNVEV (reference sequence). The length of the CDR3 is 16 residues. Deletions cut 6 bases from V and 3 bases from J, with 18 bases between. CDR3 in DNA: TGTGCCAGCAGGGAGTCGGGTTACTCTAACAATCAGCCCCAGCATTTT. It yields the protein CASRESGYSNNQPQHF.

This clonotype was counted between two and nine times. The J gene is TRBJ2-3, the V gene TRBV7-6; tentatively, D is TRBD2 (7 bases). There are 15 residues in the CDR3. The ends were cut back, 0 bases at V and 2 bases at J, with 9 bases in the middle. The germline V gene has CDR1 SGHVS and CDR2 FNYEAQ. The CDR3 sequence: CASSLAGGHTDTQYF. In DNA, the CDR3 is TGTGCCAGCAGCTTAGCGGGGGGGCACACAGATACGCAGTATTTT.

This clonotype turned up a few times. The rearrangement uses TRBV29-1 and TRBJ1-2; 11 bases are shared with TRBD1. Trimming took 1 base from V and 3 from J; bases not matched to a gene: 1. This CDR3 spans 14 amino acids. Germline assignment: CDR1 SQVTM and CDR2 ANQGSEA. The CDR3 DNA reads TGCAGCGTTGAAGGGGACAGGGGGGACTATGGCTACACCTTC. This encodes CSVEGDRGDYGYTF. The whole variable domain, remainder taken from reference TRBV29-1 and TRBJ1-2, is SAVISQKPSRDICQRGTSLTIQCQVDSQVTMMFWYRQQPGQSLTLIATANQGSEATYESGFVIDKFPISRPNLTFSTLTVSNMSPEDSSIYLCSVEGDRGDYGYTFGSGTRLTVV.

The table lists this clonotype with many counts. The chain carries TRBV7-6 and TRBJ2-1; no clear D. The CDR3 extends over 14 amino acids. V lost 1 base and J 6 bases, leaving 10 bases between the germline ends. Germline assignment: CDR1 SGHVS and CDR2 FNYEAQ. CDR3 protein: CASSLEKVRNEQFF. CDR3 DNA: TGTGCCAGCAGCTTAGAGAAAGTTCGCAATGAGCAGTTCTTC.

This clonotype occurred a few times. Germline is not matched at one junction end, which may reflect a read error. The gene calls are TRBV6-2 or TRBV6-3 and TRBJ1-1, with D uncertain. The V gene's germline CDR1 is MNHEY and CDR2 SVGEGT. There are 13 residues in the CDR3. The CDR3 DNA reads TGTTCCAGCAGTTACCCCCAGAGATTTGAAGCTTTCTTT. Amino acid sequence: CSSSYPQRFEAFF.

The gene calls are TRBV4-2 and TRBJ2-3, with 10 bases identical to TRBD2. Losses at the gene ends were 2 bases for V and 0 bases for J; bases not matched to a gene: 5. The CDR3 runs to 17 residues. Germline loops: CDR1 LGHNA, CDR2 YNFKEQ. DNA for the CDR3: TGTGCCAGCAGCCAACGTAGCGGGAGGACTAGCACAGATACGCAGTATTTT. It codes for CASSQRSGRTSTDTQYF.

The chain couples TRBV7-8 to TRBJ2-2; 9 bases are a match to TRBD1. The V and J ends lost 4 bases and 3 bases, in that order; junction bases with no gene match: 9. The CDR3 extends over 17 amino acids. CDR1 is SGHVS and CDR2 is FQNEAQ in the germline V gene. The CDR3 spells CASSSTGTGLHTGELFF. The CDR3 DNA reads TGTGCCAGCAGCTCCACCGGGACAGGGTTGCACACCGGGGAGCTGTTTTTT.

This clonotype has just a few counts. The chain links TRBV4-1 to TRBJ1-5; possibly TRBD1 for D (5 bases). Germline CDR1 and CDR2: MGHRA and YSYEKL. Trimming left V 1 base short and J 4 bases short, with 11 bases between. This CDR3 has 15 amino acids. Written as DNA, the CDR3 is TGCGCCAGCAGCCAAGGGCCAGGGACTAATCAGCCCCAGCATTTT. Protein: CASSQGPGTNQPQHF.

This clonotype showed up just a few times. CDR3 in amino acids: CASSLAFHSGTSDNEQFF. CDR3 coding DNA: TGCGCCAGCAGCTTGGCATTTCACTCCGGGACTAGCGACAATGAGCAGTTCTTC. The V call is TRBV5-1, the J call TRBJ2-1, with TRBD2 matching over 10 bases. The CDR3 sequence is 18 residues long. Trimming cost V 0 bases and J 5 bases; bases outside gene matches: 11. CDR1 SGHRS and CDR2 YFSETQ come from the germline V gene.

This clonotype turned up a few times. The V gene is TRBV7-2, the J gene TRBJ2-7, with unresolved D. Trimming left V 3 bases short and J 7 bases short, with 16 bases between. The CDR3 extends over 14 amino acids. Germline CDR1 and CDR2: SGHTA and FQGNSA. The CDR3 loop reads CASSFSGGKVEQYF. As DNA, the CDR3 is TGTGCCAGCAGCTTCTCGGGCGGAAAGGTAGAGCAGTACTTC.

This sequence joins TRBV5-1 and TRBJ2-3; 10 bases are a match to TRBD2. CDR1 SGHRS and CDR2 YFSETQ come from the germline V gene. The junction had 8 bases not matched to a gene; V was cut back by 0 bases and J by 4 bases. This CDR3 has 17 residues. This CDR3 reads CASSLEDRLAGADTQYF. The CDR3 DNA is TGCGCCAGCAGCTTGGAGGATCGGCTAGCGGGAGCAGATACGCAGTATTTT.

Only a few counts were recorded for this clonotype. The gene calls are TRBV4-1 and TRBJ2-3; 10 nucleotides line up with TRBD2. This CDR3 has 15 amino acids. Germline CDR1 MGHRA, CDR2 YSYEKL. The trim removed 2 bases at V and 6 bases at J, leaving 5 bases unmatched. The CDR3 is CASSQLAGVEDTQYF. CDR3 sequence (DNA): TGCGCCAGCAGCCAACTAGCGGGGGTTGAGGATACGCAGTATTTT.

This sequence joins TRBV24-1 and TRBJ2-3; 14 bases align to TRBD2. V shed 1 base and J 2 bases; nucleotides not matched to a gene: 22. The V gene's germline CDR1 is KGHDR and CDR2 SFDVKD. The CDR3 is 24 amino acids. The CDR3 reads CATSDFGTSGSQWEDNLNTDTQYF. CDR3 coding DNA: TGTGCCACCAGTGATTTTGGGACTAGCGGGAGTCAGTGGGAGGACAACCTTAACACAGATACGCAGTATTTT.

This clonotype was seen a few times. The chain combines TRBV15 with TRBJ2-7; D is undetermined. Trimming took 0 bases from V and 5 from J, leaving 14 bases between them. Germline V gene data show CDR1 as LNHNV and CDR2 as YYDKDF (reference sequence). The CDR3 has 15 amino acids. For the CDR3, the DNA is TGTGCCACCAGCAGAGATCCTACCCGGGCCCACGAGCAGTACTTC. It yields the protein CATSRDPTRAHEQYF. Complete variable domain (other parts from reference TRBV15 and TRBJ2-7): DAMVIQNPRYQVTQFGKPVTLSCSQTLNHNVMYWYQQKSSQAPKLLFHYYDKDFNNEADTPDNFQSRRPNTSFCFLDIRSPGLGDTAMYLCATSRDPTRAHEQYFGPGTRLTVT.

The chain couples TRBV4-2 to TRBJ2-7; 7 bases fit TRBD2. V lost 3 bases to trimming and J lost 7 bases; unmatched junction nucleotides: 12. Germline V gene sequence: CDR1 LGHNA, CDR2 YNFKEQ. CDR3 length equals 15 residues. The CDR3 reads CASSQGDYGVGEQYF. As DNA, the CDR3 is TGTGCCAGCAGCCAGGGGGACTATGGAGTGGGGGAGCAGTACTTC.

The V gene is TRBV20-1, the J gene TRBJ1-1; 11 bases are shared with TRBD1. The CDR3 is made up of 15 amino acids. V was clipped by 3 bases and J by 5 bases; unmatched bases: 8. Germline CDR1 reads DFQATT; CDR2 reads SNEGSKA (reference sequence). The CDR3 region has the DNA TGCAGTGCTAGGGACAGGGGGCAAAGTTGGACTGAAGCTTTCTTT. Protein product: CSARDRGQSWTEAFF.